The present T cell receptor beta chain was sequenced within a study of early T cells in non-severe SARS-CoV-2 infection. About the research overall: Sequencing targeted bulk RNA from unsorted whole blood, leaving chains unpaired.

Unique molecular identifier tags were affixed to discrete cDNA molecules. TCRdb fed the 5' RACE reads into MiXCR, producing one record per CDR3 protein. In the table there are under 70,000 distinct CDR3 sequences, 13% of which are singletons. This clonotype is a singleton in its sample. A much larger clone lies a single base off, so this may be a read error. The CDR3 has 15 residues. Germline V gene data show CDR1 as DFQATT and CDR2 as SNEGSKA (reference sequence). J was trimmed by 8 bases and V by 0 bases; bases with no gene match: 11. Specimen: whole blood, collected at baseline. The sequence derives from an adult who was a healthcare worker with PCR-confirmed SARS-CoV-2 infection or an uninfected control (not recorded which). V gene TRBV20-1 combines with J gene TRBJ2-3; TRBD2 agrees at 7 bases. The CDR3 nucleotides are TGCAGTGCTAGAGATATCCGGGGGGTGGCAGGTACGCAGTATTTT. Translation: CSARDIRGVAGTQYF.